Reported below is one T cell receptor beta chain. In its sample, this clone was seen a few times. This receptor's antigen is unknown. No qualities accompany the bases; no much larger clone lies one base away. The same CDR3 arises from other DNA sequences in this sample as well. What this sample's time point label stands for: 20 to 30 months on ibrutinib. For TCR beta library preparation, around 1.9 micrograms of genomic DNA were extracted from the cryopreserved PBMCs. Longitudinal blood samples from CLL patients on ibrutinib monotherapy underwent high-throughput TCR beta sequencing. The patients took part in an open-label, single-center phase 2 trial of ibrutinib monotherapy. Taken from cysteine to phenylalanine, the CDR3 has 14 residues. Only the CDR3 region is kept as DNA, spanning 42 bases read in frame from base 1. CDR1 and CDR2 are drawn from the germline V gene: SQVTM, ANQGSEA. Unmatched junction bases come to 6, with V trimmed by 4 bases and J by 5 bases.

The sample originates from a study of cytotoxic CD8 clonotypes in ibrutinib-treated CLL (dated by TCRdb to the early 2020s). The study in broad terms: The cohort had 11 relapsed/refractory and approximately 15 treatment-naive patients; 17 were IGHV unmutated. Responses were partial in 25 or so patients and complete in 2; after median approximately 69 months follow-up, around 15 stayed in remission and about twelve progressed. Cryopreserved peripheral blood mononuclear cells were collected at three points: before therapy, at response, and at either sustained remission or disease progression. Every sample from remission and from progressive disease was obtained while the patients were still on ibrutinib. Response samples were obtained after a median of approximately eleven months of treatment, with a range of about 6 to 36 months. Samples averaged about 260,000 productive templates and about 94,000 productive rearrangements. Of the 90 or so participants in the trial, roughly 26 had longitudinal samples available.

On a MiSeq, deep resolution sequencing aimed for a depth between 1 in 1 million and 1 in 200,000 T cells, with each clonotype covered approximately 10x on average. The immunoSEQ hsTCRB Kit was used to generate the TCR beta libraries. The original methods were these. ImmunoSEQ Data Assistant and ImmunoSEQ Analyzer were used for data analysis, and V, D and J genes were assigned according to IMGT definitions. Clonality, with values ranging from 0 to 1, was calculated as one minus the normalized Shannon entropy of productive rearrangement frequencies. Only overrepresented clonotypes making up at least 0.05% of each patient's repertoire were included in the public clonotype analysis. Some 13 age-matched healthy donor repertoires from immuneACCESS served as clonality controls. The immuneACCESS repertoire file appears here via TCRdb, limited to in-frame rearrangements. These files lack a portion of the clones; in checked studies, under half of the deficit traces to unresolved V genes, and the cause of the others is not known. V, J and clone size reflect that table, while D and trimming were determined from the DNA. Within this sample are some 130,000 clones, with 75% to 90% of them counted one time only. The ten most abundant clones make up about 1.9% of the sample.

The investigation overall reported the following: An increase in clonality was observed at ibrutinib response, with clonality remaining stable during sustained remission and falling back toward baseline at progression. Sampling times were not matched between sustained-remission and progressing patients, and lymph node repertoires were not studied. Public clonotypes were found to be uncommon and were observed to contract or remain stable during treatment; the increase in clonality was shown to reflect expansion of private clonotypes at ibrutinib response. At baseline, clonality was higher than in age-matched healthy donors and showed a strong correlation with circulating CD8+ T-cell counts.

The V and J segments used are TRBV29-1 and TRBJ2-2; 8 nucleotides in the junction match TRBD1. The TCR comes from a human donor with chronic lymphocytic leukemia. This material consisted of PBMCs, taken after 24 months of ibrutinib treatment. The CDR3 has the sequence CSVAGDRSTGELFF. The sequenced DNA: TGCAGCGTTGCTGGGGACAGGTCGACCGGGGAGCTGTTTTTT.